The sequence of this T cell receptor beta chain was determined in a study of shared clonotypes between healthy human individuals. Study findings and constraints: Donors were few, which limited the genetic and exposure-history diversity represented.

Turning to this clone: Antigen specificity is unknown.

This CDR3 contains 15 residues. From germline, CDR1 is MGHRA and CDR2 YSYEKL. Trimming took off 0 bases at V and 1 base at J, with 9 bases between the two ends. Repertoires were generated with immunoSEQ multiplex PCR, while TCRdb's copy carries only in-frame clones and drops some. This sample carries millions of clones, roughly 93% of them seen once, and the ten largest clones take 0.39%. Nashville, Tennessee was home to all donors, who were Caucasian adults. The chain uses TRBV4-1 and TRBJ1-1; the D is unclear. This receptor was identified in a man aged 18 to 35 in good health. Some clones in this sample may be carry-over from other donors' samples. The sequenced material came from naive CD4+ T cells from PBMCs. Subset here: CD45RA+ positively selected. The DNA for the CDR3 is TGCGCCAGCAGCCAAGAATATACGGCGAACACTGAAGCTTTCTTT. Amino acids: CASSQEYTANTEAFF.